What follows are 21 T cell receptor beta chains derived from one specimen sequenced in a study of T cell changes during pregnancy in multiple sclerosis. Here immunoSEQ multiplex PCR was the method, and the copy in TCRdb shows in-frame clones only, minus some. The table records over 55,000 clones, 94% of them present only once. Sequenced material: CD8+ T cells from peripheral blood mononuclear cells, taken in the third trimester of pregnancy. All receptors derive from a female donor with multiple sclerosis, enrolled in a pregnancy study.

The V and J genes are TRBV27 and TRBJ2-7; D uncertain. The V gene lost 3 bases and the J gene lost 2 bases, with 8 bases spanning the gap. Germline V gene data show CDR1 as MNHEY and CDR2 as SMNVEV (reference sequence). The CDR3 is 13 residues long. The chain's CDR3 is CASSFGTAYEQYF. The DNA for the CDR3 is TGTGCCAGCAGTTTTGGAACAGCCTACGAGCAGTACTTC.

CDR3 DNA: TGTGCCAGCAGCCCGGGGACTAGTTACTACAATGAGCAGTTCTTC. It translates to CASSPGTSYYNEQFF. This chain joins TRBV5-6 and TRBJ2-1; 8 positions agree with TRBD2. With 4 bases clipped from V and 3 bases from J, the junction kept 6 bases outside the gene matches. The CDR3 extends over 15 amino acids. Germline V CDR1 and CDR2: SGHDT, YYEEEE.

The rearrangement links TRBV29-1 to TRBJ2-7; 7 positions match TRBD2. The CDR3 contains 13 residues. Germline CDR1 is SQVTM and CDR2 is ANQGSEA. J lost 4 bases, V lost 4 bases, and 7 bases had no gene match. The CDR3 reads CSVAGTNEYEQYF. CDR3 nucleotide sequence: TGCAGCGTTGCCGGGACTAATGAGTACGAGCAGTACTTC.

The chain employs TRBV9 and TRBJ1-1; D remains ambiguous. This CDR3 has 14 amino acids. V dropped 3 bases and J dropped 5 bases, with 14 bases sitting between them. Germline V gene lookup returns CDR1 SGDLS and CDR2 YYNGEE. The CDR3 DNA is TGTGCCAGCAGCGATCCCGGCGGTATAACTGAAGCTTTCTTT. This sequence encodes CASSDPGGITEAFF.

This clone was seen only a few times. The J gene is TRBJ1-1, the V gene TRBV30; D gene uncertain. V lost 0 bases and J lost 8, with 13 bases in between. This CDR3 spans 13 amino acids. CDR1 GTSNPN and CDR2 SVGIG come from the germline V gene (reference sequence). The CDR3 loop is CAWSVGSGVEAFF. CDR3 DNA sequence: TGTGCCTGGAGTGTAGGGTCGGGAGTCGAAGCTTTCTTT.

The chain recombines TRBV5-1 with TRBJ2-2; 10 bases map to TRBD2. CDR1 is SGHRS, CDR2 YFSETQ, per germline. Trimming cost V 4 bases and J 6 bases; bases outside gene matches: 9. CDR3 length equals 16 residues. In nucleotides, the CDR3 is TGCGCCAGCAGCGGGAAGCTAGCGGGAGCTTCCGGGGAGCTGTTTTTT. Translated: CASSGKLAGASGELFF.

The chain links TRBV7-9 to TRBJ2-7; TRBD2 matches 7 bases. This CDR3 has 16 amino acids. V lost 1 base and J lost 4; bases outside the gene matches: 10. From germline, CDR1 is SEHNR and CDR2 FQNEAQ (reference sequence). The CDR3 DNA sequence: TGTGCCAGCAGCTTAGATCGGGGGGAGTGGGGGTACGAGCAGTACTTC. This gives the protein CASSLDRGEWGYEQYF.

The chain has TRBV6-4 and TRBJ2-1, with TRBD2 as a possible D gene (6 bases). The V gene's germline CDR1 is MRHNA and CDR2 SNTAGT. With 5 bases removed from V and 5 bases from J, the gap between germline ends came to 16 bases. The CDR3 covers 15 residues. The CDR3 loop is CASSRDSGFNNEQFF. The DNA for the CDR3 is TGTGCCAGCAGTCGTGATAGCGGATTTAACAATGAGCAGTTCTTC.

This clone was seen just once. The chain is built from TRBV4-2 and TRBJ2-3; 10 nucleotides match TRBD2. J gave up 5 bases and V 4 bases, and 6 bases lay outside the gene matches. The CDR3 extends over 15 amino acids. Germline lookup yields CDR1 LGHNA and CDR2 YNFKEQ. This CDR3 is CASSLTRLAGDTQYF. DNA of the CDR3: TGTGCCAGCAGCCTAACTAGACTAGCGGGAGATACGCAGTATTTT.

The chain uses TRBV29-1 and TRBJ2-1; 13 nucleotides align to TRBD2. V was clipped by 6 bases and J by 7 bases; unmatched bases: 3. Germline values: CDR1 SQVTM, CDR2 ANQGSEA. The CDR3 is 13 residues long. CDR3: CSVGTSGTNEQFF. In DNA form, the CDR3 reads TGCAGCGTCGGGACTAGCGGGACAAATGAGCAGTTCTTC.

The chain couples TRBV27 to TRBJ2-5; no reliable D call. Germline V gene lookup returns CDR1 MNHEY and CDR2 SMNVEV (reference sequence). V was pared by 3 bases and J by 2 bases, with 10 bases between. The CDR3 contains 14 residues. CDR3 nucleotides: TGTGCCAGCAGTTTGTCTTACACGCAAGAGACCCAGTACTTC. Its translation is CASSLSYTQETQYF.

This clone has just one count. The CDR3 sequence is CASSLGGGDNEQFF. CDR3 bases: TGTGCCAGCAGCTTAGGAGGGGGGGACAATGAGCAGTTCTTC. This sequence joins TRBV11-3 and TRBJ2-1; D perhaps matches TRBD2 (7 bases). The CDR3 is 14 residues long. Germline V gives CDR1 SGHNT, CDR2 YENEEA. The germline V and J ends were trimmed by 1 base and 5 bases, with 9 bases remaining between them.

This chain joins TRBV10-2 and TRBJ2-7; 8 nucleotides match TRBD2. The junction had 2 bases not matched to a gene; V was cut back by 4 bases and J by 0 bases. Germline loops: CDR1 WSHSY, CDR2 SAAADI. The CDR3 totals 14 residues. CDR3 region: CASSGAGDSYEQYF. The DNA for the CDR3 is TGCGCCAGCAGTGGAGCGGGAGACTCCTACGAGCAGTACTTC.

V is TRBV10-1 and J is TRBJ2-2; 12 bases line up with TRBD2. This CDR3 contains 18 residues. V dropped 7 bases and J dropped 3; count of bases not matched to a gene: 12. Germline lookup yields CDR1 WNHNN and CDR2 SYGVQD (reference sequence). The CDR3 DNA follows: TGCGCCAGCACCCCGGGACTAGCGGGCCCGGGGGACACCGGGGAGCTGTTTTTT. Protein product: CASTPGLAGPGDTGELFF.

V usage is TRBV5-4 and J usage is TRBJ2-1; 12 nucleotides match TRBD1. The trim removed 4 bases at V and 8 bases at J, leaving 7 bases unmatched. From germline, CDR1 is SGHNT and CDR2 YYREEE (reference sequence). The CDR3 has 15 residues. The CDR3 DNA reads TGTGCCAGCAGCCCGGGACAGGGGGCGAGCTATGAGCAGTTCTTC. It encodes CASSPGQGASYEQFF.

The chain couples TRBV12-5 to TRBJ2-1; D is unclear. The germline gives CDR1 LGHNT, CDR2 FRNRAP. Trimming stripped 4 bases from V and 10 bases from J, with 14 bases between. This CDR3 is built from 13 residues. Here the CDR3 DNA reads TGTGCTAGTGGTTCCCACCTATACTCCGAGCAGTTCTTC. Its protein is CASGSHLYSEQFF.

The chain combines TRBV21-1 with TRBJ2-1; the table calls TRBD2, which could not be checked here. TRBV21-1 is a pseudogene. CDR3 length: 18 residues. For the CDR3, the DNA is TGTGCCAGCTTCCGGGCGGGAGGAGGTGGGGGCTCCTACAATGAGCAGTTCTTC. Its translation is CASFRAGGGGGSYNEQFF.

The CDR3 nucleotides are TGTGCCAGCAGCTTGAGGACAGTAAATCGCGGGGAGCTGTTTTTT. This codes for CASSLRTVNRGELFF. The chain employs TRBV5-8 and TRBJ2-2, with D possibly being TRBD1 (6 bases). V lost 1 base, J lost 7 bases, and 14 bases lay in between. The CDR3 covers 15 residues. Germline loops: CDR1 SGHTS, CDR2 YDEGEE.

The chain uses TRBV19 and TRBJ1-1, with D maybe TRBD1 (6 bases). V lost 9 bases and J 6 bases, leaving 14 bases between the germline ends. Germline lookup yields CDR1 LNHDA and CDR2 SQIVND (reference sequence). The CDR3 loop spans 12 amino acids. The DNA of the CDR3 is TGTGCCAGCTCCTGGGGGCACGCTGAAGCTTTCTTT. Amino acid sequence: CASSWGHAEAFF. Full variable domain (missing parts from reference TRBV19 and TRBJ1-1): DGGITQSPKYLFRKEGQNVTLSCEQNLNHDAMYWYRQDPGQGLRLIYYSQIVNDFQKGDIAEGYSVSREKKESFPLTVTSAQKNPTAFYLCASSWGHAEAFFGQGTRLTVV.

The J gene is TRBJ2-7, the V gene TRBV5-4; D perhaps matches TRBD1 (5 bases). The germline gives CDR1 SGHNT, CDR2 YYREEE (reference sequence). The length of the CDR3 is 16 residues. Trimming removed 0 bases from V and 4 bases from J, with 17 bases in between. The CDR3, as DNA: TGTGCCAGCAGCTTGGATAGGGGCAGGAACTCTTACGAGCAGTACTTC. This gives the protein CASSLDRGRNSYEQYF. Full variable domain (rest looked up from reference TRBV5-4 and TRBJ2-7): ETGVTQSPTHLIKTRGQQVTLRCSSQSGHNTVSWYQQALGQGPQFIFQYYREEENGRGNFPPRFSGLQFPNYSSELNVNALELDDSALYLCASSLDRGRNSYEQYFGPGTRLTVT.

The rearrangement links TRBV4-1 to TRBJ2-7, with a tentative D call TRBD1 (5 bases). Trimming shortened V by 4 bases and J by 0 bases, and 16 bases separated the two germline ends. This CDR3 has 16 residues. CDR1 is MGHRA and CDR2 is YSYEKL in the germline V gene. CDR3 region: CASSPLGADSSYEQYF. CDR3 DNA sequence: TGCGCCAGCAGCCCCCTTGGGGCCGATAGCTCCTACGAGCAGTACTTC.